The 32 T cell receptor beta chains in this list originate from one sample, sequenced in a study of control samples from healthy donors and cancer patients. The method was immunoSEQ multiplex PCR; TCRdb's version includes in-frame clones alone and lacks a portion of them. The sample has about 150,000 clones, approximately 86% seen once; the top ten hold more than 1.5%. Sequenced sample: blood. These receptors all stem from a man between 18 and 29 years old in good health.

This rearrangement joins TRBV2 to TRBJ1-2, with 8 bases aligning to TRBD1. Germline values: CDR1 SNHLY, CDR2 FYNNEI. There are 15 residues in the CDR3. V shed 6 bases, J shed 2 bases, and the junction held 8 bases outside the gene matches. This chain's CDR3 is CASSNGQGRNYGYTF. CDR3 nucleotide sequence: TGTGCCAGCAGCAACGGACAGGGTCGGAACTATGGCTACACCTTC.

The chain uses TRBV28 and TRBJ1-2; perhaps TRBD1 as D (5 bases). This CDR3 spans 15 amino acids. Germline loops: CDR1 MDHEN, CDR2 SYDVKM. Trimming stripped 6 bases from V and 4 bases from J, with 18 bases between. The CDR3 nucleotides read TGTGCCAGCAGAAAAGGATGGGACGCAGGCTATGGCTACACCTTC. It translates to CASRKGWDAGYGYTF.

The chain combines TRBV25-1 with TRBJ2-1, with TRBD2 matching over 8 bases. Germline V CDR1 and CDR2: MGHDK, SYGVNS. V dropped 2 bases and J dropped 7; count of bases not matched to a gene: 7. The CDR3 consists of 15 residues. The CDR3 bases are TGTGCCAGCAGTGAAAGCGAGCGGGGGAGGAATGAGCAGTTCTTC. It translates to CASSESERGRNEQFF.

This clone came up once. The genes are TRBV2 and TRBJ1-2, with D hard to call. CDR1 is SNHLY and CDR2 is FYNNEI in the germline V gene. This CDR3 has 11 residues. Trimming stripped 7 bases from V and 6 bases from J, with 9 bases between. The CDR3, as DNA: TGTGCCAGCACAGTGGGAAATGGCTACACCTTC. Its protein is CASTVGNGYTF. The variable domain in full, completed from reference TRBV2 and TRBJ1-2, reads EPEVTQTPSHQVTQMGQEVILRCVPISNHLYFYWYRQILGQKVEFLVSFYNNEISEKSEIFDDQFSVERPDGSNFTLKIRSTKLEDSAMYFCASTVGNGYTFGSGTRLTVV.

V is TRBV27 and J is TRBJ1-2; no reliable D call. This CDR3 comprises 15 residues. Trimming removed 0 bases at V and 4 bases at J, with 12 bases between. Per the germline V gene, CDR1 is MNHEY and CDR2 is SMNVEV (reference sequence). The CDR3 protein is CASSLSAGAVYGYTF. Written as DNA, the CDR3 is TGTGCCAGCAGTTTATCGGCGGGCGCCGTCTATGGCTACACCTTC.

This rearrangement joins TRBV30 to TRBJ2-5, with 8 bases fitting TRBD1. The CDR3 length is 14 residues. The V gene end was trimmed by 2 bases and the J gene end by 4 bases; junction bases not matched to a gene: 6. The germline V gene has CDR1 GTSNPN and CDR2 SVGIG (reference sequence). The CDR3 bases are TGTGCCTGGAGTATGGGACAGGCAAGAGAGACCCAGTACTTC. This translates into CAWSMGQARETQYF. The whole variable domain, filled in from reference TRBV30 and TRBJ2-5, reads SQTIHQWPATLVQPVGSPLSLECTVEGTSNPNLYWYRQAAGRGLQLLFYSVGIGQISSEVPQNLSASRPQDRQFILSSKKLLLSDSGFYLCAWSMGQARETQYFGPGTRLLVL.

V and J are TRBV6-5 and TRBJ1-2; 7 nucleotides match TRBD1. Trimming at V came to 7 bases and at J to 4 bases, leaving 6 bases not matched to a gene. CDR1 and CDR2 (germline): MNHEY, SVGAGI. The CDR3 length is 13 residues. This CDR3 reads CASTQDRAYGYTF. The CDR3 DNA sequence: TGTGCCAGCACTCAAGACAGGGCCTATGGCTACACCTTC.

The DNA of the CDR3 is TGTGCCAGCAGTTCGCCCCCTAGCGATGAGCAGTTCTTC. Translated, it gives CASSSPPSDEQFF. This chain connects TRBV12-3 or TRBV12-4 to TRBJ2-1; a weak D match, TRBD2 (6 bases). The CDR3 covers 13 residues. V was pared by 4 bases and J by 8 bases, with 12 bases between.

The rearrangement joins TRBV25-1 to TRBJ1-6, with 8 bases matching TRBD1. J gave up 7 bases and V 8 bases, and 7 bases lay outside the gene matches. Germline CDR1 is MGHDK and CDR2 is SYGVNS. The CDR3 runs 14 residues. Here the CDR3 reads CASLRTGSNSPLHF. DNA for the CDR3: TGTGCCAGCCTTCGGACAGGGAGCAATTCACCCCTCCACTTT. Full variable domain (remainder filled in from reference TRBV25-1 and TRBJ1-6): EADIYQTPRYLVIGTGKKITLECSQTMGHDKMYWYQQDPGMELHLIHYSYGVNSTEKGDLSSESTVSRIRTEHFPLTLESARPSHTSQYLCASLRTGSNSPLHFGNGTRLTVT.

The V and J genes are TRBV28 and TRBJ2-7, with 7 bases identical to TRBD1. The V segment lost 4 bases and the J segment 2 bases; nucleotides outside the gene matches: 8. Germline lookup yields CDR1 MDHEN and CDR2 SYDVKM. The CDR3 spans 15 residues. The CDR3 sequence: CASSSPGDSPYEQYF. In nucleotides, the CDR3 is TGTGCCAGCAGTTCGCCCGGGGACAGCCCCTACGAGCAGTACTTC.

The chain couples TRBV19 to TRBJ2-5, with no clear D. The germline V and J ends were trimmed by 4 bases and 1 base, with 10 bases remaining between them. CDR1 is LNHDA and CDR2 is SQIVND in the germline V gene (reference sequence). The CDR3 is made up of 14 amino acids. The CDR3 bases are TGTGCCAGTAGTACGGGCGGTGTCCAAGAGACCCAGTACTTC. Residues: CASSTGGVQETQYF. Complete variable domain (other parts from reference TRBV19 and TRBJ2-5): DGGITQSPKYLFRKEGQNVTLSCEQNLNHDAMYWYRQDPGQGLRLIYYSQIVNDFQKGDIAEGYSVSREKKESFPLTVTSAQKNPTAFYLCASSTGGVQETQYFGPGTRLLVL.

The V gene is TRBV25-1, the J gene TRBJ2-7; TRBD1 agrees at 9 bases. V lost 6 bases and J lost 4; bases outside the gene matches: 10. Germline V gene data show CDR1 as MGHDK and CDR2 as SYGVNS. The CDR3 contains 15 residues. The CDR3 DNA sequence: TGTGCCAGCAGGGGACAGGGTAGGGACCGATACGAGCAGTACTTC. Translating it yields CASRGQGRDRYEQYF.

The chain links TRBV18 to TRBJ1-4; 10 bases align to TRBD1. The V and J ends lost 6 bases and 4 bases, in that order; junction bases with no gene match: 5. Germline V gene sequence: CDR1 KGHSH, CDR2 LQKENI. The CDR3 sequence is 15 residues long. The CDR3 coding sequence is TGTGCCAGCTCGAACGGACAGGGGGTTAATGAAAAACTGTTTTTT. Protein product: CASSNGQGVNEKLFF. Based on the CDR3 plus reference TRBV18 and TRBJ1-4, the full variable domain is NAGVMQNPRHLVRRRGQEARLRCSPMKGHSHVYWYRQLPEEGLKFMVYLQKENIIDESGMPKERFSAEFPKEGPSILRIQQVVRGDSAAYFCASSNGQGVNEKLFFGSGTQLSVL.

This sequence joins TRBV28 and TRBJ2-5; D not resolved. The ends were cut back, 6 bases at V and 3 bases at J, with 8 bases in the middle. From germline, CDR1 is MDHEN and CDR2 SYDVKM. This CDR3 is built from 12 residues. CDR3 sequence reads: CASSSFKETQYF. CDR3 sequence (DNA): TGTGCCAGCAGCTCCTTCAAAGAGACCCAGTACTTC. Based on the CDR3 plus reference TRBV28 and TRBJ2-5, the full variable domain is DVKVTQSSRYLVKRTGEKVFLECVQDMDHENMFWYRQDPGLGLRLIYFSYDVKMKEKGDIPEGYSVSREKKERFSLILESASTNQTSMYLCASSSFKETQYFGPGTRLLVL.

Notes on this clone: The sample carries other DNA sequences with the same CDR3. The CDR3 sequence is CASSLTNTGELFF. The DNA for the CDR3 is TGTGCCAGCAGCTTAACAAACACCGGGGAGCTGTTTTTT. The J gene is TRBJ2-2, the V gene TRBV11-2; D ambiguous. The V gene lost 2 bases and the J gene lost 2 bases, with 3 bases spanning the gap. The CDR3 is 13 residues long. Germline CDR1 is SGHAT and CDR2 is FQNNGV.

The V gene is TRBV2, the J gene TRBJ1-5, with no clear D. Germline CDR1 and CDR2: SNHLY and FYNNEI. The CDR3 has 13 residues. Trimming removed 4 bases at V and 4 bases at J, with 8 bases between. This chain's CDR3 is CASSGAENQPQHF. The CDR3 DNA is TGTGCCAGCAGTGGGGCAGAAAATCAGCCCCAGCATTTT.

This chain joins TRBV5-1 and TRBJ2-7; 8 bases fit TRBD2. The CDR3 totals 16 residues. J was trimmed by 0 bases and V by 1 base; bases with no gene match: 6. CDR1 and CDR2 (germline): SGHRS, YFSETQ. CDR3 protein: CASSLNVAGSSYEQYF. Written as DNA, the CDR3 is TGCGCCAGCAGCTTGAATGTAGCGGGGAGCTCCTACGAGCAGTACTTC.

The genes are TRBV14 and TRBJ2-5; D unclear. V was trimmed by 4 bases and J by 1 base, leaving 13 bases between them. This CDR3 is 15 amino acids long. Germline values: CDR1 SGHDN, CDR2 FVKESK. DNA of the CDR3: TGTGCCAGCAGCCCCCGGACGGTCCGCCAAGAGACCCAGTACTTC. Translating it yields CASSPRTVRQETQYF.

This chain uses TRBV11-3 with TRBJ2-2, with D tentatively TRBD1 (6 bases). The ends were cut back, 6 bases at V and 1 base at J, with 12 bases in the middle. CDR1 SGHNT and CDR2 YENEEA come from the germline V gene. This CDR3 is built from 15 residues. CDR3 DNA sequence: TGTGCCAGCAGTACCGGGACACAGAACACCGGGGAGCTGTTTTTT. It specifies CASSTGTQNTGELFF.

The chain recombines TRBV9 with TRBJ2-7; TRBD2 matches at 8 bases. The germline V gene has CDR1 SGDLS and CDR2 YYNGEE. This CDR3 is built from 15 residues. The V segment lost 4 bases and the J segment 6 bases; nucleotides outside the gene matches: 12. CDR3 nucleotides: TGTGCCAGCAGCCCCCTTTCGACGGGGGGGATCGAGCAGTACTTC. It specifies CASSPLSTGGIEQYF. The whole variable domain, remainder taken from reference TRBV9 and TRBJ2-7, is DSGVTQTPKHLITATGQRVTLRCSPRSGDLSVYWYQQSLDQGLQFLIQYYNGEERAKGNILERFSAQQFPDLHSELNLSSLELGDSALYFCASSPLSTGGIEQYFGPGTRLTVT.

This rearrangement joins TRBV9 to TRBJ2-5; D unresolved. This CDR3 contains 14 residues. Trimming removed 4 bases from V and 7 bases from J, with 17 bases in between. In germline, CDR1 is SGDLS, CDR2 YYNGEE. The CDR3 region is CASSLRLSMGTQYF. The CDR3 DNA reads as TGTGCCAGCAGCCTTCGACTGTCAATGGGGACCCAGTACTTC. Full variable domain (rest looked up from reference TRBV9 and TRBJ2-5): DSGVTQTPKHLITATGQRVTLRCSPRSGDLSVYWYQQSLDQGLQFLIQYYNGEERAKGNILERFSAQQFPDLHSELNLSSLELGDSALYFCASSLRLSMGTQYFGPGTRLLVL.

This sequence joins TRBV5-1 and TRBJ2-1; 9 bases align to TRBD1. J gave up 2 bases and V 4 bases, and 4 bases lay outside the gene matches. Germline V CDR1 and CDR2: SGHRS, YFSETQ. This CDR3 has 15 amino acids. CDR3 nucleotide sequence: TGCGCCAGCAGCACGGACAGGGGACCCTACAATGAGCAGTTCTTC. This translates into CASSTDRGPYNEQFF.

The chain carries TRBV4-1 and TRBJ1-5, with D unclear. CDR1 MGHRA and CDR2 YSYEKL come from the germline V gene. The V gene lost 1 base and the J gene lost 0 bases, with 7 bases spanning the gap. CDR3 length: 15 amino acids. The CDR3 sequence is CASSQVDYSNQPQHF. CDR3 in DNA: TGCGCCAGCAGCCAAGTGGACTATAGCAATCAGCCCCAGCATTTT.

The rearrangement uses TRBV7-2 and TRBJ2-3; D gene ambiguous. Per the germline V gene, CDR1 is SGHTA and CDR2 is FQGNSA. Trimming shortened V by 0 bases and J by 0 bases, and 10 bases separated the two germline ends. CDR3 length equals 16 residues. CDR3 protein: CASSLAPSPSTDTQYF. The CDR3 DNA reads TGTGCCAGCAGCTTAGCGCCCTCCCCTAGCACAGATACGCAGTATTTT.

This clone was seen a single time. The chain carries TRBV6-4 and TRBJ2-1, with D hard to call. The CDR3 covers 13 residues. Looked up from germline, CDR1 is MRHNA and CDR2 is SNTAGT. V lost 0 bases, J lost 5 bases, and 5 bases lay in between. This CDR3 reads CASSDSWNNEQFF. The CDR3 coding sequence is TGTGCCAGCAGTGACTCGTGGAACAATGAGCAGTTCTTC.

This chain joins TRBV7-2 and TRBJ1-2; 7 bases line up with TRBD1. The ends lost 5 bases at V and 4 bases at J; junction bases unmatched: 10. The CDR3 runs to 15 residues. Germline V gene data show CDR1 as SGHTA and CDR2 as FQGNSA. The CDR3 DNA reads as TGTGCCAGCAGCCTCACAGGGGTACTGACCTATGGCTACACCTTC. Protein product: CASSLTGVLTYGYTF.

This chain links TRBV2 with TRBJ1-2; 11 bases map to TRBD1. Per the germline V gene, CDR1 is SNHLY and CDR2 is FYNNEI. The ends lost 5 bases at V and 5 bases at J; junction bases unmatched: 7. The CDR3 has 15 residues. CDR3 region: CASSPLGTGGYGYTF. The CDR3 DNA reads TGTGCCAGCAGTCCACTTGGGACAGGGGGATATGGCTACACCTTC.

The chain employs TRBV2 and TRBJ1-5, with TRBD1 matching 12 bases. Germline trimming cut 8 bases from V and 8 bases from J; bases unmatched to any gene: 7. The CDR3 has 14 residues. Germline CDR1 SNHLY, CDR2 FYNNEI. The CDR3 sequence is CASARDRGPEPQHF. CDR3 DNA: TGTGCCAGCGCCCGGGACAGGGGGCCAGAGCCCCAGCATTTT.

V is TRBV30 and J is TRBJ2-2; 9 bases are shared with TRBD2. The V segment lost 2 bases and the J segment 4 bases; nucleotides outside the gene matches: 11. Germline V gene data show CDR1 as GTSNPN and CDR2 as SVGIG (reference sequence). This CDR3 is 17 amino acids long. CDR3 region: CAWSPQDAGGLTGELFF. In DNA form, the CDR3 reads TGTGCCTGGAGTCCCCAAGATGCGGGGGGGCTCACCGGGGAGCTGTTTTTT.

CDR3 in amino acids: CASSLASSESYEQYF. The CDR3 DNA follows: TGTGCCAGCAGCCTGGCTAGTTCCGAATCCTACGAGCAGTACTTC. The chain uses TRBV28 and TRBJ2-7, with D uncertain. Trimming pared 6 bases from V and 1 base from J, leaving 16 bases between. This CDR3 contains 15 residues. Germline assignment: CDR1 MDHEN and CDR2 SYDVKM. The full variable domain, with the rest looked up from reference TRBV28 and TRBJ2-7, is DVKVTQSSRYLVKRTGEKVFLECVQDMDHENMFWYRQDPGLGLRLIYFSYDVKMKEKGDIPEGYSVSREKKERFSLILESASTNQTSMYLCASSLASSESYEQYFGPGTRLTVT.

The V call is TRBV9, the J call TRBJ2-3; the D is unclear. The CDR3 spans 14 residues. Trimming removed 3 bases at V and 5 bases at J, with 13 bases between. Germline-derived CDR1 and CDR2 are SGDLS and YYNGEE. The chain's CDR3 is CASSELGWRDTQYF. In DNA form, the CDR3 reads TGTGCCAGCAGCGAGCTAGGGTGGCGAGATACGCAGTATTTT.

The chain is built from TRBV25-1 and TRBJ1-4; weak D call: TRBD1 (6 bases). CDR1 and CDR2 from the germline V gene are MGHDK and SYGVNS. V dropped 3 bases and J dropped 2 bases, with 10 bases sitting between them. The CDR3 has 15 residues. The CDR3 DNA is TGTGCCAGCAGTGAGGGGGGCAGCACTAATGAAAAACTGTTTTTT. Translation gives CASSEGGSTNEKLFF. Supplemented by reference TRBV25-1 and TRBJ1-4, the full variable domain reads EADIYQTPRYLVIGTGKKITLECSQTMGHDKMYWYQQDPGMELHLIHYSYGVNSTEKGDLSSESTVSRIRTEHFPLTLESARPSHTSQYLCASSEGGSTNEKLFFGSGTQLSVL.